The T cell receptor beta chain under discussion was sequenced for a study of cytomegalovirus exposure and HLA in healthy donors (dated by TCRdb to the late 2010s). Describing the broader study: According to a later analysis, the roughly 120 validation repertoires were produced on the same platform as the 666 repertoires of the first cohort. To predict cytomegalovirus infection status, the study brought together high-throughput TCR immunosequencing, statistical association of individual TCRs with disease status, and machine learning. The study was designed to test whether signatures of past pathogen exposure could be identified by cataloging public T cell receptors. Besides the first cohort of roughly 660 subjects, a separate validation cohort made up of over a hundred different subjects was used. Results and caveats for the whole study, not just this receptor: The classifier was reported to diagnose cytomegalovirus status with high specificity and sensitivity in both the original and validation cohorts. In vitro tests confirmed that three of the cytomegalovirus-associated TCR beta chains recognize cytomegalovirus antigens. The study listed approximately 160 TCR beta chains as associated with cytomegalovirus. The validation cohort had no HLA typing available for a later analysis, so co-occurrence within that cohort was assessed over all 130 or so repertoires. Subsequent analysis determined that TCRs grouped into clusters in the first cohort also showed a tendency toward co-occurrence across the 120 validation repertoires, and 85% to 95% of cluster scores exceeded 0. It was suggested by the authors that the approach could potentially be generalized to other disease states and immunological phenotypes. While some public TCRs were present in many individuals, most TCR sequences turned up only very rarely across donors.

V is pared back by 1 base and J by 4 bases, with 7 bases lying between the germline termini. CDR3 length: 12 amino acids, cysteine to phenylalanine. Just CDR3 DNA is preserved here, 36 bases in frame from base 1. CDR1 and CDR2 were assigned from the germline V gene (reference sequence) as GTSNPN and SVGIG. Libraries were made using the immunoSEQ multiplex PCR assay. The original pipeline was this. A statistical classification framework was built for diagnosing cytomegalovirus status from the catalog of TCR beta chain sequences. TCRdb took over this immuneACCESS table, retaining in-frame rearrangements with V and J assigned. Such tables are incomplete; in checked studies, under half of the missing clones stem from an unresolved V gene, and the remainder is unexplained. V, J and clone size were drawn from that table, and D and trimming were deduced from the DNA. Present in this sample are about 72,000 clones, around 94% of which were seen just once. The biggest ten clones account for 1.5% to 2% of the sample.

Comments on this clone: There is no known antigen for this receptor. Base qualities are not recorded, but no much larger clone differs from it by a single base.

Donors formed part of the validation cohort, which comprised about 130 subjects and was distinct from the first cohort of 666 subjects. This TCR was sampled from a woman between 18 and 29 years old in good health and CMV-seropositive. Recombination joined TRBV30 with TRBJ1-2; confidence is insufficient to name the D gene. Sequences were obtained from PBMCs. The CDR3 here reads CAWSGEIYGYTF. DNA sequence: TGTGCCTGGAGTGGAGAAATCTATGGCTACACCTTC.